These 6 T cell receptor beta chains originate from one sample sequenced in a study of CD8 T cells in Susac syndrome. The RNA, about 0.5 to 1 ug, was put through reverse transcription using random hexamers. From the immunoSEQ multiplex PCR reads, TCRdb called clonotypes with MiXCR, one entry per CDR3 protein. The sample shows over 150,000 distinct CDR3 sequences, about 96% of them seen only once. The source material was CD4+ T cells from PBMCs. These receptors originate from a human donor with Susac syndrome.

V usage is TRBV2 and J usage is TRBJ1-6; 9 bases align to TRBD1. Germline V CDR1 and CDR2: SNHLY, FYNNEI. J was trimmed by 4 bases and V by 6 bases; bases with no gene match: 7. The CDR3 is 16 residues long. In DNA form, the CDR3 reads TGTGCCAGCAGGCGTGGGACAGGGATTTATAATTCACCCCTCCACTTT. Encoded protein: CASRRGTGIYNSPLHF.

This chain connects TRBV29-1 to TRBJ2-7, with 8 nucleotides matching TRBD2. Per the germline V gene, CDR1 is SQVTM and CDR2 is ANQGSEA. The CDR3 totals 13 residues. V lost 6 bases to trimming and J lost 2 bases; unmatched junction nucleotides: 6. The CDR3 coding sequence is TGCAGCGTGGTACTAGCGGAACCCTACGAGCAGTACTTC. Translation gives CSVVLAEPYEQYF.

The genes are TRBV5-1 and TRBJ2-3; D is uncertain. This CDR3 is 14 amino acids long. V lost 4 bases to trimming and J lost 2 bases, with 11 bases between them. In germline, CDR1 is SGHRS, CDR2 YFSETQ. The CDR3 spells CASSAADTTDTQYF. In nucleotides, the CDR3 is TGCGCCAGCAGCGCGGCAGACACCACAGATACGCAGTATTTT.

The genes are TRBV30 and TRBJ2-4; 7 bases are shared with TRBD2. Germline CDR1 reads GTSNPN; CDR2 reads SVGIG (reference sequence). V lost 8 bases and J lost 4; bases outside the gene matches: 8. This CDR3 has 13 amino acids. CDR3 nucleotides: TGTGCCGGGGCGGGGGAGGGGAAAAACATTCAGTACTTC. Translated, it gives CAGAGEGKNIQYF. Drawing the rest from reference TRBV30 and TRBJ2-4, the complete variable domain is SQTIHQWPATLVQPVGSPLSLECTVEGTSNPNLYWYRQAAGRGLQLLFYSVGIGQISSEVPQNLSASRPQDRQFILSSKKLLLSDSGFYLCAGAGEGKNIQYFGAGTRLSVL.

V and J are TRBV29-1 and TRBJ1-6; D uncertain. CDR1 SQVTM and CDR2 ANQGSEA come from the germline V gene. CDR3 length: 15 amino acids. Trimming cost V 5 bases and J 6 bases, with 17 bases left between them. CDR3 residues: CSVSLGVPGNSPLHF. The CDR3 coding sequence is TGCAGCGTTTCTCTTGGGGTGCCCGGTAATTCACCCCTCCACTTT.

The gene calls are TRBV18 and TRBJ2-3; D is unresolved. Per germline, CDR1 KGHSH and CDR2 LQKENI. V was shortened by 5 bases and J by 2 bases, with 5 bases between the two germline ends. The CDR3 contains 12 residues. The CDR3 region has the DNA TGTGCCAGCTCAGCCGTCACAGATACGCAGTATTTT. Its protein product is CASSAVTDTQYF.